These 12 T cell receptor beta chains share one sample of origin, sequenced in a study of blood T cell repertoires in COVID-19. Profiling relied on immunoSEQ multiplex PCR, and the TCRdb table lists in-frame clones only, not all of them. The sample includes about 180,000 clones, more than 80% of them seen just once. Sequenced: peripheral blood. The source is a human donor in a cohort sampled during active COVID-19.

The genes are TRBV7-9 and TRBJ1-4; D is possibly TRBD1 (5 bases). This CDR3 has 17 residues. V lost 4 bases and J lost 4, with 19 bases in between. Germline V gives CDR1 SEHNR, CDR2 FQNEAQ (reference sequence). The CDR3 DNA follows: TGTGCCAGCAGCTCCCTCAAGTCAGGGCCCCTTAATGAAAAACTGTTTTTT. Amino acid sequence: CASSSLKSGPLNEKLFF.

The gene calls are TRBV6-1 and TRBJ2-1; 9 nucleotides line up with TRBD2. This CDR3 is built from 14 residues. J was trimmed by 12 bases and V by 3 bases; bases with no gene match: 9. Germline CDR1 reads MNHNS; CDR2 reads SASEGT. This chain's CDR3 is CASSDGRGGATQFF. The CDR3 nucleotides are TGTGCCAGCAGTGATGGGCGGGGGGGAGCGACGCAGTTCTTC.

V usage is TRBV11-1 and J usage is TRBJ2-5, with D perhaps TRBD2 (7 bases). V lost 5 bases to trimming and J lost 3 bases, with 10 bases between them. The CDR3 has 13 residues. Germline V gene lookup returns CDR1 SGHAT and CDR2 FQDESV (reference sequence). CDR3 DNA: TGTGCCAGCAGCCGGGGGGCGGAAGAGACCCAGTACTTC. This codes for CASSRGAEETQYF.

The rearrangement uses TRBV12-3 or TRBV12-4 and TRBJ2-5, with a possible D match to TRBD1 (5 bases). The V gene lost 2 bases and the J gene lost 4 bases, with 5 bases spanning the gap. CDR3 length: 12 amino acids. This chain's CDR3 is CASSLRGETQYF. CDR3 nucleotides: TGTGCCAGCAGTTTAAGGGGAGAGACCCAGTACTTC.

The CDR3 sequence is CASSQDTGAGNTIYF. In nucleotides, the CDR3 is TGTGCCAGCAGCCAGGATACAGGGGCTGGAAACACCATATATTTT. The V call is TRBV3-1 (or the pseudogene TRBV3-2), the J call TRBJ1-3, with 7 bases identical to TRBD1. The germline V gene has CDR1 LGHDT and CDR2 YNNKEL (reference sequence). V lost 3 bases to trimming and J lost 2 bases; unmatched junction nucleotides: 4. This CDR3 region has 15 residues.

The chain has TRBV6-5 and TRBJ2-2, with 7 bases lining up with TRBD1. J was trimmed by 3 bases and V by 7 bases; bases with no gene match: 8. Per the germline V gene, CDR1 is MNHEY and CDR2 is SVGAGI. This CDR3 region has 15 residues. For the CDR3, the DNA is TGTGCCAGCACCCTAGGGGACAGTCACACCGGGGAGCTGTTTTTT. It encodes CASTLGDSHTGELFF.

V is TRBV5-1 and J is TRBJ2-1; maybe TRBD1 (6 bases). Trimming left V 0 bases short and J 6 bases short, with 16 bases between. Germline V CDR1 and CDR2: SGHRS, YFSETQ. This CDR3 contains 16 residues. CDR3: CASSLGGQGMGNEQFF. CDR3 DNA: TGCGCCAGCAGCTTGGGTGGGCAGGGGATGGGCAATGAGCAGTTCTTC.

This chain joins TRBV12-3 or TRBV12-4 and TRBJ2-1, with 8 bases aligning to TRBD2. Unmatched junction bases numbered 5, after V lost 10 bases and J lost 3 bases. The CDR3 sequence is 13 residues long. The CDR3 DNA reads TGTGCCACCTTAGCGGGGAACTACAATGAGCAGTTCTTC. Translation: CATLAGNYNEQFF.

This clone was detected only once. This CDR3 reads CASSLVGQQETQYF. The CDR3 DNA is TGCGCCAGCAGCTTGGTAGGACAGCAAGAGACCCAGTACTTC. This chain links TRBV5-1 with TRBJ2-5, with D possibly TRBD1 on 6 matching bases. V gave up 0 bases and J gave up 2 bases, with 8 bases separating them. Germline V gives CDR1 SGHRS, CDR2 YFSETQ. CDR3 length equals 14 residues.

The chain is built from TRBV19 and TRBJ2-3, with D tentatively TRBD1 (6 bases). CDR3 size: 15 residues. The germline gives CDR1 LNHDA, CDR2 SQIVND (reference sequence). V lost 1 base, J lost 2 bases, and 10 bases lay in between. The CDR3 protein is CASSIVTGATDTQYF. CDR3 coding DNA: TGTGCCAGTAGTATAGTGACAGGTGCCACAGATACGCAGTATTTT.

This clone was observed many times. The chain combines TRBV12-5 with TRBJ1-5; 10 bases align to TRBD1. The CDR3 totals 18 residues. V trimming: 2 bases; J trimming: 5 bases; junction bases outside the gene matches: 12. CDR1 is LGHNT and CDR2 is FRNRAP in the germline V gene. The CDR3 DNA reads TGTGCTAGTGGTTTGACAGGGACAGGGGAAGGGGAGGATCAGCCCCAGCATTTT. This translates into CASGLTGTGEGEDQPQHF.

This clone has a single count. This sequence joins TRBV13 and TRBJ2-7; 7 nucleotides match TRBD1. Germline lookup yields CDR1 PRHDT and CDR2 FYEKMQ (reference sequence). V lost 0 bases and J lost 7; bases outside the gene matches: 9. CDR3 length: 15 amino acids. This CDR3 reads CASSLGLTGYQEQYF. The CDR3 DNA is TGTGCCAGCAGCTTAGGCCTGACAGGGTATCAAGAGCAGTACTTC.